The 19 T cell receptor beta chains reported below all come from one sample, sequenced in a study of Ad26.COV2.S vaccination and SARS-CoV-2 variants. Treatment reported: about 20 received Ad26.COV2.S at low or high dose, single or two shots; about 5 received placebo; per-sample allocation not given. Day 63 after the first vaccine or placebo injection was the time point for sampling. TCRdb keeps only in-frame clones here, not all; method: immunoSEQ multiplex PCR. The sample shows 350,000 to 500,000 clones, approximately 88% of them seen only once. Sequencing used peripheral blood, obtained in a trial of Ad26.COV2.S vaccine versus placebo. The receptors here all came from a person aged 18-60 years who received the Ad26.COV2.S COVID-19 vaccine or a placebo.

Remarks on this clone: A clone one base away is much larger, so this may be a read error. This specimen includes other DNA sequences encoding the same CDR3. This chain connects TRBV29-1 to TRBJ1-1, with D unresolved. This CDR3 has 11 residues. V dropped 4 bases and J dropped 0 bases, with 3 bases sitting between them. From germline, CDR1 is SQVTM and CDR2 ANQGSEA. The CDR3 DNA follows: TGCAGCGTTGTAGTGAACACTGAAGCTTTCTTT. It specifies CSVVVNTEAFF.

The rearrangement uses TRBV20-1 and TRBJ1-1; D gene ambiguous. Trimming took off 4 bases at V and 6 bases at J, with 6 bases between the two ends. The germline gives CDR1 DFQATT, CDR2 SNEGSKA (reference sequence). This CDR3 is 10 amino acids long. The CDR3 spells CSATGSEAFF. The CDR3 DNA is TGCAGTGCTACGGGTTCTGAAGCTTTCTTT.

This rearrangement joins TRBV5-1 to TRBJ1-4; the match to TRBD1 covers 9 bases. There are 14 residues in the CDR3. Unmatched junction bases numbered 7, after V lost 5 bases and J lost 8 bases. Germline-derived CDR1 and CDR2 are SGHRS and YFSETQ. CDR3 coding DNA: TGCGCCAGCAGAAGGACAGGGGCCGGGGAAAAACTGTTTTTT. Translation gives CASRRTGAGEKLFF.

V gene TRBV6-2 or TRBV6-3 combines with J gene TRBJ2-2; possibly TRBD2 for D (5 bases). The CDR3 spans 14 residues. Trimming took 0 bases from V and 7 from J, leaving 9 bases between them. Germline loops: CDR1 MNHEY, CDR2 SVGEGT. As DNA, the CDR3 is TGTGCCAGCAGTTACTCGCGGGTTGGCGGGGAGCTGTTTTTT. As protein: CASSYSRVGGELFF.

In this sample, this clone turned up a few times. V gene TRBV2 combines with J gene TRBJ1-2; TRBD1 matches at 7 bases. The CDR3 covers 13 residues. Germline-derived CDR1 and CDR2 are SNHLY and FYNNEI. The trim removed 6 bases at V and 6 bases at J, leaving 7 bases unmatched. This chain's CDR3 is CASRQQGTDGYTF. CDR3 DNA: TGTGCCAGCAGACAACAGGGGACTGATGGCTACACCTTC.

The chain joins TRBV7-6 to TRBJ2-5; D unresolved. Trimming took 0 bases from V and 4 from J, leaving 12 bases between them. CDR1 SGHVS and CDR2 FNYEAQ come from the germline V gene. The length of the CDR3 is 15 residues. The CDR3 DNA reads TGTGCCAGCAGCTTAGCGGTTTCGGTCCGAGAGACCCAGTACTTC. Translation gives CASSLAVSVRETQYF. Based on the CDR3 plus reference TRBV7-6 and TRBJ2-5, the full variable domain is GAGVSQSPRYKVTKRGQDVALRCDPISGHVSLYWYRQALGQGPEFLTYFNYEAQQDKSGLPNDRFSAERPEGSISTLTIQRTEQRDSAMYRCASSLAVSVRETQYFGPGTRLLVL.

This clone came up once. The rearrangement links TRBV4-3 to TRBJ2-3, with a possible D match to TRBD2 (5 bases). CDR1 is LGHNA, CDR2 YSLEER, per germline. V was clipped by 1 base and J by 4 bases, with 15 bases between them. This CDR3 has 16 residues. For the CDR3, the DNA is TGCGCCAGCAGCCAAGGGTGGGGTGTCGGGGCAGATACGCAGTATTTT. Its protein product is CASSQGWGVGADTQYF.

This clone has only one observation. V and J are TRBV25-1 and TRBJ1-1, with D tentatively TRBD1 (5 bases). This CDR3 is built from 11 residues. Germline-derived CDR1 and CDR2 are MGHDK and SYGVNS. Trimming shortened V by 10 bases and J by 6 bases, and 12 bases separated the two germline ends. The CDR3 spells CATALGAEAFF. DNA of the CDR3: TGTGCCACCGCCCTAGGGGCTGAAGCTTTCTTT.

The genes are TRBV29-1 and TRBJ2-1; 11 positions agree with TRBD2. The J segment lost 8 bases and the V segment lost 5 bases, leaving 14 bases of the junction unmatched. The germline V gene encodes CDR1 SQVTM and CDR2 ANQGSEA. The CDR3 extends over 16 amino acids. For the CDR3, the DNA is TGCAGCGTTTTGGGGATAGCGGGGGGGAATATGTATGAGCAGTTCTTC. Protein: CSVLGIAGGNMYEQFF.

The gene calls are TRBV3-1 (or the pseudogene TRBV3-2) and TRBJ2-3, with 7 bases identical to TRBD2. J lost 5 bases, V lost 0 bases, and 11 bases had no gene match. The CDR3 extends over 17 amino acids. The germline V gene encodes CDR1 LGHDT and CDR2 YNNKEL (reference sequence). The CDR3 region has the DNA TGTGCCAGCAGCCAAGAAGGCGGGACTATATATGGAGATACGCAGTATTTT. Protein sequence: CASSQEGGTIYGDTQYF.

This clone showed up just once. The rearrangement uses TRBV5-1 and TRBJ2-5, with 14 nucleotides matching TRBD2. V gave up 1 base and J gave up 5 bases; unmatched junction bases: 7. Germline values: CDR1 SGHRS, CDR2 YFSETQ. The CDR3 consists of 17 residues. This chain's CDR3 is CASSLNGLAGGGETQYF. The CDR3 region has the DNA TGCGCCAGCAGCTTGAACGGACTAGCGGGGGGCGGGGAGACCCAGTACTTC. Supplemented by reference TRBV5-1 and TRBJ2-5, the full variable domain reads KAGVTQTPRYLIKTRGQQVTLSCSPISGHRSVSWYQQTPGQGLQFLFEYFSETQRNKGNFPGRFSGRQFSNSRSEMNVSTLELGDSALYLCASSLNGLAGGGETQYFGPGTRLLVL.

The J gene is TRBJ2-1, the V gene TRBV6-2 or TRBV6-3; D unresolved. V was cut by 5 bases and J by 8 bases, with 10 bases left in between. Germline assignment: CDR1 MNHEY and CDR2 SVGEGT. This CDR3 spans 12 amino acids. The CDR3 bases are TGTGCCAGCAGTGTATCGGGCGATGAGCAGTTCTTC. Amino acid sequence: CASSVSGDEQFF.

The table lists this clone with a count of one. The chain uses TRBV2 and TRBJ2-3; a possible D gene is TRBD2 (6 bases). The length of the CDR3 is 14 residues. V was cut by 7 bases and J by 7 bases, with 18 bases left in between. Germline V lookup: CDR1 SNHLY, CDR2 FYNNEI. The chain's CDR3 is CASTGLLSHNTQYF. The CDR3 DNA sequence: TGTGCCAGCACGGGACTCCTTAGCCATAATACGCAGTATTTT.

The V and J genes are TRBV28 and TRBJ2-7, with a weak D call TRBD2 (6 bases). The germline gives CDR1 MDHEN, CDR2 SYDVKM. This CDR3 has 15 amino acids. V was pared by 3 bases and J by 4 bases, with 16 bases between. The CDR3 region is CASSFSGFKGYEQYF. The CDR3 nucleotides are TGTGCCAGCAGTTTTAGCGGCTTTAAAGGTTACGAGCAGTACTTC.

DNA of the CDR3: TGTGCCAGCGTCCAACGGGACCCGGCCTACGAGCAGTACTTC. Translated, it gives CASVQRDPAYEQYF. V gene TRBV6-8 combines with J gene TRBJ2-7; D is tentatively TRBD1 or TRBD2 (5 bases each). The CDR3 covers 14 residues. The germline gives CDR1 MNHGY, CDR2 SAAAGT. The V and J ends lost 8 bases and 2 bases respectively, with 16 bases between them.

The genes are TRBV3-1 (or the pseudogene TRBV3-2) and TRBJ2-3; maybe TRBD1 (6 bases). The CDR3 covers 16 residues. The germline V gene has CDR1 LGHDT and CDR2 YNNKEL (reference sequence). V lost 0 bases and J 6 bases, leaving 16 bases between the germline ends. The CDR3 is CASSQEVGRGVDTQYF. The CDR3 DNA reads TGTGCCAGCAGCCAAGAGGTCGGCAGGGGTGTGGATACGCAGTATTTT.

The chain carries TRBV10-3 and TRBJ2-1; TRBD1 aligns across 9 bases. V dropped 6 bases and J dropped 0; count of bases not matched to a gene: 24. The CDR3 contains 22 residues. CDR1 ENHRY and CDR2 SYGVKD come from the germline V gene. CDR3 sequence (DNA): TGTGCCATCAGAAAAAAATCCGGGACAGGGACCCCCAGACCTCGCTCCTACAATGAGCAGTTCTTC. Translation: CAIRKKSGTGTPRPRSYNEQFF.

This chain links TRBV7-8 with TRBJ2-3, with 15 positions matching TRBD2. Germline CDR1 is SGHVS and CDR2 is FQNEAQ. The CDR3 has 15 residues. The V and J ends lost 5 bases and 7 bases, in that order; junction bases with no gene match: 4. CDR3 protein: CASSGGLAGGHTQYF. CDR3 bases: TGTGCCAGCAGCGGAGGACTAGCGGGGGGGCATACGCAGTATTTT.

This clone showed up just once. Other DNA sequences in this sample translate to the same CDR3. The rearrangement links TRBV5-4 to TRBJ1-1; D remains ambiguous. Germline V gene sequence: CDR1 SGHNT, CDR2 YYREEE (reference sequence). Trimming cost V 3 bases and J 1 base, with 7 bases left between them. The CDR3 totals 13 residues. In nucleotides, the CDR3 is TGTGCCAGCAGCTCGCTGGGGAACACTGAAGCTTTCTTT. Its translation is CASSSLGNTEAFF.